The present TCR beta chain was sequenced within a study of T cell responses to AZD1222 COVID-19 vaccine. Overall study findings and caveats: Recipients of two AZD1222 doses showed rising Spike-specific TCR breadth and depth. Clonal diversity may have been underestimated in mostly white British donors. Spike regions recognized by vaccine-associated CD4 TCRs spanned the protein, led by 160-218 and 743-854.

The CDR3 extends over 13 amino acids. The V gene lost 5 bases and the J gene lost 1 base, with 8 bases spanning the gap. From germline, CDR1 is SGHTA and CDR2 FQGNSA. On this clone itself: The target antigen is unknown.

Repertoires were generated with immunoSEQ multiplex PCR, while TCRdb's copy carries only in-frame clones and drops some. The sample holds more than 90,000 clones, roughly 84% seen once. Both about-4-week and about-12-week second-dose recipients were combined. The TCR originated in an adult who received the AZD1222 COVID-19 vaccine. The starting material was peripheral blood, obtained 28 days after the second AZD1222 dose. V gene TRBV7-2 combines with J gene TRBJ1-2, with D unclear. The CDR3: CASSPSNNYGYTF. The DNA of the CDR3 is TGTGCCAGCAGCCCCTCAAATAACTATGGCTACACCTTC. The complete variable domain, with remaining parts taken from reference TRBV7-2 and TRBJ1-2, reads GAGVSQSPSNKVTEKGKDVELRCDPISGHTALYWYRQSLGQGLEFLIYFQGNSAPDKSGLPSDRFSAERTGGSVSTLTIQRTQQEDSAVYLCASSPSNNYGYTFGSGTRLTVV.